The 17 T cell receptor beta chains below were found in one sample sequenced in a study of blood T cell repertoires in COVID-19. The data were produced by immunoSEQ multiplex PCR, yet TCRdb's version contains in-frame clones alone and is incomplete. The table records 200,000 to 250,000 clones, around 88% of them present only once. The sample taken for sequencing was peripheral blood. These receptors all come from a man between 18 and 35 years old with active or convalescent COVID-19.

The V gene is TRBV19, the J gene TRBJ2-7; tentative D call: TRBD1 (5 bases). CDR3 length: 11 residues. V was pared by 9 bases and J by 1 base, with 7 bases between. Germline-derived CDR1 and CDR2 are LNHDA and SQIVND (reference sequence). The DNA for the CDR3 is TGTGCCAGCCAGGGTTCCTACGAGCAGTACTTC. Amino acid sequence: CASQGSYEQYF.

V gene TRBV7-8 combines with J gene TRBJ2-6; TRBD1 matches 9 bases. The germline CDR1 and CDR2 sequences are SGHVS and FQNEAQ. CDR3 length: 17 amino acids. After removal of 4 bases from V and 3 bases from J, the junction contained 7 bases not matched to a gene. The CDR3 DNA sequence: TGTGCCAGCAGCTGGTGGGACAGGGTGGTTGGGGCCAACGTCCTGACTTTC. Its protein product is CASSWWDRVVGANVLTF.

This clone was recorded only once. This chain joins TRBV12-2 and TRBJ2-3; the table's D gene call, TRBD2, was not cross checked with the DNA. TRBV12-2 is a listed pseudogene. This CDR3 is 15 amino acids long. The CDR3 protein is CASRLGSGSTDTQYF. The CDR3 nucleotides read TGTGCAAGTCGCTTAGGAAGCGGGAGTACAGATACGCAGTATTTT.

This clone was seen once. This chain joins TRBV28 and TRBJ2-7, with D possibly being TRBD1 (6 bases). Trimming removed 2 bases from V and 3 bases from J, with 8 bases in between. Germline assignment: CDR1 MDHEN and CDR2 SYDVKM. The length of the CDR3 is 13 residues. CDR3 nucleotide sequence: TGTGCCAGCAGTTTAGGCAGGGGCTACGAGCAGTACTTC. This translates into CASSLGRGYEQYF. Variable domain in full (rest from reference TRBV28 and TRBJ2-7): DVKVTQSSRYLVKRTGEKVFLECVQDMDHENMFWYRQDPGLGLRLIYFSYDVKMKEKGDIPEGYSVSREKKERFSLILESASTNQTSMYLCASSLGRGYEQYFGPGTRLTVT.

The CDR3 nucleotides read TGCGCCAGCAGTGGACAGACCCCCTACGAGCAGTACTTC. Translation gives CASSGQTPYEQYF. The chain links TRBV10-1 to TRBJ2-7; D might be TRBD1 (5 bases). The V end was cut by 4 bases, the J end by 2 bases, with 9 bases between. Germline V CDR1 and CDR2: WNHNN, SYGVQD (reference sequence). The CDR3 spans 13 residues.

V and J are TRBV6-5 and TRBJ1-1; 7 bases are shared with TRBD1. This CDR3 region has 14 residues. The germline CDR1 and CDR2 sequences are MNHEY and SVGAGI. V lost 6 bases to trimming and J lost 1 base; unmatched junction nucleotides: 5. This CDR3 is CASSNRGRNTEAFF. The CDR3, as DNA: TGTGCCAGCAGCAACAGGGGAAGGAACACTGAAGCTTTCTTT.

V is TRBV6-1 and J is TRBJ2-3; D gene ambiguous. This CDR3 has 14 amino acids. CDR1 is MNHNS and CDR2 is SASEGT in the germline V gene. V was pared by 1 base and J by 3 bases, with 8 bases between. CDR3 sequence: CASSEGGRTDTQYF. CDR3 DNA sequence: TGTGCCAGCAGTGAAGGCGGCAGAACAGATACGCAGTATTTT.

The rearrangement joins TRBV19 to TRBJ1-5; perhaps TRBD1 as D (5 bases). Germline V gives CDR1 LNHDA, CDR2 SQIVND (reference sequence). The CDR3 covers 13 residues. V lost 5 bases and J 5 bases, leaving 10 bases between the germline ends. The CDR3 nucleotides read TGTGCCAGTAGTCAGGGATGGGATCAGCCCCAGCATTTT. As protein: CASSQGWDQPQHF.

V and J are TRBV19 and TRBJ2-3, with TRBD1 identical over 11 bases. With 5 bases clipped from V and 5 bases from J, the junction kept 9 bases outside the gene matches. The CDR3 spans 16 residues. The germline V gene encodes CDR1 LNHDA and CDR2 SQIVND (reference sequence). CDR3 DNA: TGTGCCAGTAGTCCCCAGGACAGGGGGCTAGGAGATACGCAGTATTTT. It yields the protein CASSPQDRGLGDTQYF.

The rearrangement links TRBV5-8 to TRBJ2-5; 9 nucleotides align to TRBD2. This CDR3 has 16 residues. Unmatched junction bases numbered 3, after V lost 0 bases and J lost 0 bases. From germline, CDR1 is SGHTS and CDR2 YDEGEE. DNA of the CDR3: TGTGCCAGCAGCTTGGCGCTAGCGGGGAACCAAGAGACCCAGTACTTC. Its translation is CASSLALAGNQETQYF.

This clone appeared many times. The rearrangement joins TRBV5-1 to TRBJ1-1, with D hard to call. Germline CDR1 reads SGHRS; CDR2 reads YFSETQ. This CDR3 is 11 amino acids long. Trimming took off 7 bases at V and 5 bases at J, with 9 bases between the two ends. CDR3 loop: CASRRETEAFF. The CDR3 DNA follows: TGCGCCAGCCGCCGGGAAACTGAAGCTTTCTTT.

V usage is TRBV29-1 and J usage is TRBJ2-1; the D is unclear. Germline V gives CDR1 SQVTM, CDR2 ANQGSEA. The ends were cut back, 8 bases at V and 5 bases at J, with 7 bases in the middle. There are 10 residues in the CDR3. CDR3 coding DNA: TGCAGCCTATCCCACAATGAGCAGTTCTTC. Protein product: CSLSHNEQFF.

This chain uses TRBV3-1 (or the pseudogene TRBV3-2) with TRBJ2-7; 7 bases are a match to TRBD2. The CDR3 runs 15 residues. Germline lookup yields CDR1 LGHDT and CDR2 YNNKEL (reference sequence). V trimming: 1 base; J trimming: 4 bases; junction bases outside the gene matches: 7. This CDR3 reads CASSQVGRERYEQYF. The CDR3 coding sequence is TGTGCCAGCAGCCAAGTGGGGCGGGAGAGGTACGAGCAGTACTTC.

The V and J genes are TRBV4-2 and TRBJ2-5; 11 bases line up with TRBD2. Germline-derived CDR1 and CDR2 are LGHNA and YNFKEQ. Trimming cost V 4 bases and J 9 bases; bases outside gene matches: 13. The CDR3 totals 16 residues. The CDR3, as DNA: TGTGCCAGCAGCCCGCAGACTAGCGGGACCCCGGGGGCCCAGTACTTC. Its translation is CASSPQTSGTPGAQYF.

J is TRBJ1-6 and V is TRBV10-3; no firm D call. Germline CDR1 ENHRY, CDR2 SYGVKD. The CDR3 loop spans 15 amino acids. V gave up 6 bases and J gave up 3 bases, with 12 bases separating them. The CDR3 loop reads CAIRETENYNSPLHF. The CDR3 region has the DNA TGTGCCATCAGGGAAACGGAGAACTATAATTCACCCCTCCACTTT.

This clone appeared once. In DNA form, the CDR3 reads TGTGCCAGCAGCTTAGGACTAGCGCACACTGAGCAGTTCTTC. Protein: CASSLGLAHTEQFF. The chain couples TRBV7-2 to TRBJ2-1, with TRBD2 matching 8 bases. This CDR3 region has 14 residues. V was pared by 1 base and J by 9 bases, with 5 bases of the junction left unmatched. CDR1 SGHTA and CDR2 FQGNSA come from the germline V gene.

This clone was seen a few times. The chain links TRBV1 to TRBJ2-5; TRBD2 reflects the table's D call only, with no check against the DNA. TRBV1 is termed a pseudogene. CDR3 length: 16 amino acids. This chain's CDR3 is CTSSVIAGALRETQYF. As DNA, the CDR3 is TGCACCAGCAGCGTTATAGCGGGAGCCCTCCGGGAGACCCAGTACTTC.